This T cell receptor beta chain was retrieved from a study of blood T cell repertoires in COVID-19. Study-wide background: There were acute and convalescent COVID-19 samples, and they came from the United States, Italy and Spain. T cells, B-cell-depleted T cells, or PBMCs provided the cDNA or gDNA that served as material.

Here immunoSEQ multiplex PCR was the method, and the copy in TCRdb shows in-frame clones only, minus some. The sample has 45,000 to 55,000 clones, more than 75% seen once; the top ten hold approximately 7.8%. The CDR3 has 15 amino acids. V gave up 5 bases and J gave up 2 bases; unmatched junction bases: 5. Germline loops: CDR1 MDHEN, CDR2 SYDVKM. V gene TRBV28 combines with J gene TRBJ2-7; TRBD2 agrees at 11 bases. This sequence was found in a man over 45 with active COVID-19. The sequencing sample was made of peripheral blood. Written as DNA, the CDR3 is TGTGCCAGCAGTCCTGCGGGACTAGCGGCCTACGAGCAGTACTTC. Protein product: CASSPAGLAAYEQYF.